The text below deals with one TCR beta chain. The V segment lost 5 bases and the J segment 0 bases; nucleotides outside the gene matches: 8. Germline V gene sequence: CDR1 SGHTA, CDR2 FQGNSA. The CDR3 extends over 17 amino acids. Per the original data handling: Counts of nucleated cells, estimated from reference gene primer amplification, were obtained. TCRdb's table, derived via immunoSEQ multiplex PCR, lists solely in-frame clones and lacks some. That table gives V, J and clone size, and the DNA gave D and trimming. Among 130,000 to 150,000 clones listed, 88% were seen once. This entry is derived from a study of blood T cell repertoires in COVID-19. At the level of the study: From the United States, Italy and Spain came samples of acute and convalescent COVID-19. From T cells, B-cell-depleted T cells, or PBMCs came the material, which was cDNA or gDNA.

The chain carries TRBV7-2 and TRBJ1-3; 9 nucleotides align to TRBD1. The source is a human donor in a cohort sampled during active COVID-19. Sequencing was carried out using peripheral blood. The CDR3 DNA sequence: TGTGCCAGCAGCAAAGGACAGGGGCCTTACTCTGGAAACACCATATATTTT. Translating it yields CASSKGQGPYSGNTIYF.